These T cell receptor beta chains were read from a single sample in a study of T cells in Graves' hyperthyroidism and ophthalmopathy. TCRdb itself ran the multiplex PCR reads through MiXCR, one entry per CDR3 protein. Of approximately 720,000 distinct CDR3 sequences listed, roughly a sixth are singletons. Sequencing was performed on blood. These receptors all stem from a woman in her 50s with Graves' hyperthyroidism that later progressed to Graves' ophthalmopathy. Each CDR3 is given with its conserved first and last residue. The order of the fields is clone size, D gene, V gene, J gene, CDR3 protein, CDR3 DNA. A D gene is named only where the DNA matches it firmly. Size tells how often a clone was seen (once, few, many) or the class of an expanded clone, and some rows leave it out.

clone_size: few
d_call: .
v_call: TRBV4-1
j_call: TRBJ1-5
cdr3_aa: CASSQNMLSSNQPQHF
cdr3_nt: TGCGCCAGCAGCCAAAACATGTTGTCTAGCAATCAGCCCCAGCATTTT

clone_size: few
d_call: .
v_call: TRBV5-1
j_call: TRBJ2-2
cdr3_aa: CASSFLARVDTGELFF
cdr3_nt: TGCGCCAGCAGCTTTTTGGCGAGGGTAGACACCGGGGAGCTGTTTTTT

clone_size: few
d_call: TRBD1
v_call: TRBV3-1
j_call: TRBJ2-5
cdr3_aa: CASSPAGQDQETQYF
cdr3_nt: TGTGCCAGCAGCCCTGCTGGACAGGACCAAGAGACCCAGTACTTC

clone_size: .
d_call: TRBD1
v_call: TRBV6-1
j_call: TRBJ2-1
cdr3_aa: CASRVDRGYNEQFF
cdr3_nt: TGTGCCAGCAGAGTGGACAGGGGCTACAATGAGCAGTTCTTC

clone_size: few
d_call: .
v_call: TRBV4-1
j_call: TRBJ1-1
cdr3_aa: CASSQDSLDTEAFF
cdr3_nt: TGCGCCAGCAGCCAGGACAGTTTGGACACTGAAGCTTTCTTT

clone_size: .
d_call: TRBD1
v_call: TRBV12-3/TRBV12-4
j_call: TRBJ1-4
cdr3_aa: CASIDGTEPEKLFF
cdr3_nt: TGTGCCAGCATCGACGGGACAGAGCCGGAAAAACTGTTTTTT

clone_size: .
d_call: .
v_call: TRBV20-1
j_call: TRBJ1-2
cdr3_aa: CSSNADRNLYGYTF
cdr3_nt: TGCAGTTCCAACGCAGACAGAAACCTCTATGGCTACACCTTC

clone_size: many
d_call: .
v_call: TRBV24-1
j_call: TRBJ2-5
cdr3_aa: CATKGADEETQYF
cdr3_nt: TGTGCCACCAAAGGCGCAGACGAAGAGACCCAGTACTTC

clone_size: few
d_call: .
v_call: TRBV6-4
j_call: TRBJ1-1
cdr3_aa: CASSPVGGSTEAFF
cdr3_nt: TGTGCCAGCAGTCCGGTGGGGGGTTCCACTGAAGCTTTCTTT

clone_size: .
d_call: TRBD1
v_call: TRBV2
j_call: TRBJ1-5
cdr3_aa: CASSQDGQGAGNQPQHF
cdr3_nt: TGCGCCAGCAGCCAAGACGGACAGGGGGCCGGCAATCAGCCCCAGCATTTT

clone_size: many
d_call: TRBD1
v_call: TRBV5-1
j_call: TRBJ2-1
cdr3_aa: CASSPGQGFNEQFF
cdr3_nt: TGCGCCAGCAGTCCGGGACAGGGGTTTAATGAGCAGTTCTTC

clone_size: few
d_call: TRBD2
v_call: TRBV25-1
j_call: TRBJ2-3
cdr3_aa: CASSDPGRGIADTQYF
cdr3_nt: TGTGCCAGCAGTGACCCAGGGCGGGGGATAGCGGATACGCAGTATTTT

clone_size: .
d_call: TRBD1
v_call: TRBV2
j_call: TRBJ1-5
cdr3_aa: CASLDRGHGPQHF
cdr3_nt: TGTGCCAGCCTGGACAGGGGGCACGGGCCCCAGCATTTT

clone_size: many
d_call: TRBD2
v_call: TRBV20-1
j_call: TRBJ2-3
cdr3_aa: CSAQPAGEITDTQYF
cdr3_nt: TGCAGTGCCCAGCCAGCGGGGGAGATCACAGATACGCAGTATTTT

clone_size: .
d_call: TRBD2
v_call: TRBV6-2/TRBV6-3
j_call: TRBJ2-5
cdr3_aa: CASRRLAGGATQYF
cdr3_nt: TGTGCCAGCAGGAGACTAGCGGGGGGCGCGACCCAGTACTTC

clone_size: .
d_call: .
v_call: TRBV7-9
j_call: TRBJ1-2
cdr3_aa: CASTVGGYGYTF
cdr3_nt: TGTGCCAGCACGGTGGGGGGCTATGGCTACACCTTC

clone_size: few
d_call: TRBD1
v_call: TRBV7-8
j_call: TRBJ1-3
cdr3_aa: CASSLTWTGGNTIYF
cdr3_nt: TGTGCCAGCAGCTTAACTTGGACAGGGGGAAACACCATATATTTT

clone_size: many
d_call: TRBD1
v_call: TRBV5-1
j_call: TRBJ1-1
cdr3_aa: CASSLQGGATEAFF
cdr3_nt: TGCGCCAGCAGCTTACAGGGGGGGGCCACTGAAGCTTTCTTT

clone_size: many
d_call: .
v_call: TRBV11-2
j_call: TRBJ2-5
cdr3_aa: CASSFRGRSGPETQYF
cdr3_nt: TGTGCCAGCAGCTTCCGCGGGCGGAGCGGCCCAGAGACCCAGTACTTC

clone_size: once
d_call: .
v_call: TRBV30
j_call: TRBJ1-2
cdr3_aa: CAWSVRAAYGYTF
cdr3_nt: TGTGCCTGGAGTGTACGGGCAGCTTATGGCTACACCTTC

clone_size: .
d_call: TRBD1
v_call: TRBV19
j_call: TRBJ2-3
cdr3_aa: CASRNRGTSTDTQYF
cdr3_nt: TGTGCCAGTAGAAACAGGGGGACAAGCACAGATACGCAGTATTTT

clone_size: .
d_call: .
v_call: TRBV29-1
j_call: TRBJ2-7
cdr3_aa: CSVGGESSYEQYF
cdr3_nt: TGCAGCGTTGGTGGGGAAAGCTCCTACGAGCAGTACTTC

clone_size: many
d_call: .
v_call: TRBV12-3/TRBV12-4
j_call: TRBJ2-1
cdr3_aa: CASNPPLGAYNEQFF
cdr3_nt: TGTGCCAGCAATCCTCCTCTGGGGGCCTACAATGAGCAGTTCTTC

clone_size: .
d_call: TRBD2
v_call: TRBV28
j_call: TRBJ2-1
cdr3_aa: CASNPQGWREVSEQFF
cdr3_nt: TGTGCCAGCAATCCCCAGGGGTGGCGGGAGGTTAGTGAGCAGTTCTTC

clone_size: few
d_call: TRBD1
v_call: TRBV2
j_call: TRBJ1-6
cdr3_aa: CASLDRGGSPLHF
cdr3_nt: TGTGCCAGCCTGGACAGGGGCGGATCACCCCTCCACTTT

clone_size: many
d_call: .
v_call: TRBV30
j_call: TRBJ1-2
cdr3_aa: CAWSVIRDYGYTF
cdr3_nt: TGTGCCTGGAGTGTAATCAGGGACTATGGCTACACCTTC

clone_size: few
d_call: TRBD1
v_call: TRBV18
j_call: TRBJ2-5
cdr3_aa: CASSQGTGGQETQYF
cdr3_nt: TGTGCCAGCTCTCAAGGGACAGGGGGCCAAGAGACCCAGTACTTC

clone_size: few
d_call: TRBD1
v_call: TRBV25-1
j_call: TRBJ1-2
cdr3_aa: CASSEYSGTGAYGYTF
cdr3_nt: TGTGCCAGCAGTGAATATTCCGGGACAGGGGCCTATGGCTACACCTTC

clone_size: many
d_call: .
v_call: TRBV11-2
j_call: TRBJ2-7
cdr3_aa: CASSLASSYEQYF
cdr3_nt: TGTGCCAGCAGCTTAGCAAGCTCCTACGAGCAGTACTTC

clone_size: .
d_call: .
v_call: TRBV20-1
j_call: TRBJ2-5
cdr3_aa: CSADRRDLTGTQYF
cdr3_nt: TGCAGTGCTGATCGGAGGGACTTGACGGGGACCCAGTACTTC

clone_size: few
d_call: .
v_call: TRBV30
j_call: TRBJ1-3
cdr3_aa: CAWSVFGNTIYF
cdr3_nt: TGTGCCTGGAGTGTATTTGGAAACACCATATATTTT

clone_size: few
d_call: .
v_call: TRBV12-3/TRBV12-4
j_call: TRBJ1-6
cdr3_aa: CASSRQRDHSPLHF
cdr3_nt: TGTGCCAGCAGTCGCCAAAGGGACCACTCACCCCTCCACTTT

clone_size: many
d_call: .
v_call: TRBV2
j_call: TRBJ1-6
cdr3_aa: CASSDLGIEYSPLHF
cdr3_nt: TGTGCCAGCAGTGATCTAGGGATAGAGTATTCACCCCTCCACTTT

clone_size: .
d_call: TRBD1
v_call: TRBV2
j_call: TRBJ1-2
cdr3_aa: CASSDPGTGTF
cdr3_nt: TGTGCCAGCAGTGACCCCGGGACAGGCACCTTC

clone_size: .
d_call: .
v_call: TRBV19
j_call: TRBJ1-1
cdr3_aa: CASNHGLDRAEAFF
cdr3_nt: TGTGCCAGTAACCACGGACTTGATAGAGCTGAAGCTTTCTTT

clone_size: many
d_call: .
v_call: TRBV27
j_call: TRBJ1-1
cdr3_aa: CASSFGVHTEAFF
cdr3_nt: TGTGCCAGCAGTTTTGGGGTGCACACTGAAGCTTTCTTT

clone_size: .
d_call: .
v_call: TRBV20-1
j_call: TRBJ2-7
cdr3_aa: CSAPMGGDEQYF
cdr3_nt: TGCAGTGCGCCCATGGGCGGGGACGAGCAGTACTTC

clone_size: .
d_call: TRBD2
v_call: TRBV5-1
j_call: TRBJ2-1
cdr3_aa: CASSSTLAGGPSSYNEQFF
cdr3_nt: TGCGCCAGCAGCTCTACACTAGCGGGGGGACCAAGCTCCTACAATGAGCAGTTCTTC

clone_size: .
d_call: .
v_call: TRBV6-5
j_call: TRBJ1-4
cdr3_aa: CASSYSEGELNEKLFF
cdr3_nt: TGTGCCAGCAGTTACTCGGAGGGCGAGCTTAATGAAAAACTGTTTTTT

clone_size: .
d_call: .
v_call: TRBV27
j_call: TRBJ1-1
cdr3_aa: CASSPRWGVNTEAFF
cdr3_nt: TGTGCCAGCAGCCCCCGCTGGGGCGTGAACACTGAAGCTTTCTTT

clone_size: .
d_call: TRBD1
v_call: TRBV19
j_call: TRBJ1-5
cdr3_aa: CASSGTGVQPQHF
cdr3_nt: TGTGCCAGTAGTGGAACAGGGGTTCAGCCCCAGCATTTT